Shown below are 5 T cell receptor beta chains from a single sample sequenced in a study of shared clonotypes between healthy human individuals. Some clones are missing from TCRdb's copy, which holds only in-frame ones; the method was immunoSEQ multiplex PCR. Here the sample spans 950,000 to 1,300,000 clones, about 75% being singletons. Sequencing was carried out using memory CD4+ T cells sorted from blood. Subset: CD45RA-negative fraction. These receptor sequences come from a young man in good health.

This chain connects TRBV10-3 to TRBJ2-3; tentative D call: TRBD1 (6 bases). Germline CDR1 is ENHRY and CDR2 is SYGVKD. The ends were cut back, 8 bases at V and 1 base at J, with 10 bases in the middle. The CDR3 has 13 amino acids. CDR3 sequence (DNA): TGTGCCATCCGCGAGGGGGGCACAGATACGCAGTATTTT. Encoded protein: CAIREGGTDTQYF.

The chain links TRBV18 to TRBJ2-1; possibly TRBD1 or TRBD2 for D (5 bases each). CDR1 and CDR2 (germline): KGHSH, LQKENI. Deletions cut 6 bases from V and 2 bases from J, with 17 bases between. This CDR3 has 16 amino acids. DNA of the CDR3: TGTGCCAGCTCCCCCAGAGGGGCCCTCGCCTACAATGAGCAGTTCTTC. It translates to CASSPRGALAYNEQFF.

This clone turned up a few times. The J gene is TRBJ2-5, the V gene TRBV10-3; D unresolved. Germline V gives CDR1 ENHRY, CDR2 SYGVKD. Trimming stripped 0 bases from V and 5 bases from J, with 7 bases between. The CDR3 extends over 13 amino acids. In nucleotides, the CDR3 is TGTGCCATCAGTGAGTCCCCCACGGAGACCCAGTACTTC. It yields the protein CAISESPTETQYF.

V is TRBV4-3 and J is TRBJ1-5, with D perhaps matching TRBD1 (5 bases). Germline values: CDR1 LGHNA, CDR2 YSLEER. Trimming left V 0 bases short and J 7 bases short, with 13 bases between. The CDR3 length is 15 residues. The CDR3 spells CASSQDGAPSQPQHF. The CDR3 DNA reads TGCGCCAGCAGCCAAGATGGGGCTCCCTCCCAGCCCCAGCATTTT.

This clone was recorded a few times. The rearrangement uses TRBV6-9 and TRBJ2-1; TRBD2 might be the D (6 bases). Germline lookup yields CDR1 MNHGY and CDR2 SVAAGI. Between the trimmed V and J ends, which lost 2 bases and 3 bases, there was a span of 17 bases. This CDR3 has 17 amino acids. Here the CDR3 reads CASSYRFPGAGYNEQFF. As DNA, the CDR3 is TGTGCCAGCAGTTATCGGTTCCCGGGAGCGGGCTACAATGAGCAGTTCTTC.